Below are 23 T cell receptor beta chains sequenced from a single sample in a study of T-cell reconstitution after alpha-beta-depleted transplantation in children. Unique molecular identifiers were built into the TCRbeta library. MiXCR, applied by TCRdb to the PCR reads, yields one record per CDR3 protein. There are about 470,000 distinct CDR3 sequences in the sample; approximately 42% occur only once, and 27% lies in the top ten. The input for sequencing was PBMCs, taken before TCRalphabeta/CD19-depleted stem cell transplant. These receptors were taken from a girl aged 2 to 10 with aplastic anemia, due to receive a stem cell transplant.

This clonotype was seen repeatedly, ten times or more. This chain joins TRBV29-1 and TRBJ2-4, with 10 bases identical to TRBD1. CDR1 SQVTM and CDR2 ANQGSEA come from the germline V gene. This CDR3 comprises 12 residues. V lost 6 bases, J lost 8 bases, and 4 bases stayed unmatched. This chain's CDR3 is CSVLGQGDIQYF. The CDR3 nucleotides are TGCAGCGTCTTAGGACAGGGGGACATTCAGTACTTC.

Ten or more counts support this clonotype. The rearrangement uses TRBV5-1 and TRBJ2-7, with a possible D match to TRBD1 (6 bases). The germline V gene encodes CDR1 SGHRS and CDR2 YFSETQ. V lost 0 bases to trimming and J lost 0 bases, with 31 bases between them. The CDR3 length is 22 residues. CDR3 region: CASSLEWGRQVQSRSSSYEQYF. The DNA for the CDR3 is TGCGCCAGCAGCTTGGAGTGGGGTCGACAGGTCCAGTCTAGGTCCAGCTCCTACGAGCAGTACTTC.

The chain employs TRBV19 and TRBJ1-6, with no clear D. This CDR3 comprises 14 residues. The germline V and J ends were trimmed by 6 bases and 5 bases, with 11 bases remaining between them. CDR1 LNHDA and CDR2 SQIVND come from the germline V gene (reference sequence). The CDR3 reads CASSVYWDNSPLHF. CDR3 nucleotide sequence: TGTGCCAGTAGCGTGTATTGGGATAATTCACCCCTCCACTTT.

This clonotype came up many times. The chain has TRBV6-1 and TRBJ2-2; 8 bases fit TRBD1. The V segment lost 6 bases and the J segment 0 bases; nucleotides outside the gene matches: 3. This CDR3 is 15 amino acids long. Germline assignment: CDR1 MNHNS and CDR2 SASEGT. The CDR3 reads CASRSGQANTGELFF. The CDR3 coding sequence is TGTGCCAGCAGGTCGGGACAGGCGAACACCGGGGAGCTGTTTTTT.

The CDR3 DNA reads TGCAGTGCTGAGGGACAGGAGGCCTTCGGCTACACCTTC. Its translation: CSAEGQEAFGYTF. The rearrangement uses TRBV20-1 and TRBJ1-2; TRBD1 matches at 8 bases. The CDR3 is 13 residues long. The J segment lost 8 bases and the V segment lost 5 bases, leaving 10 bases of the junction unmatched. Germline CDR1 and CDR2: DFQATT and SNEGSKA (reference sequence).

Points on this clonotype: At one boundary the junction diverges from the germline segment, which might be a read error. The chain uses TRBV5-1 and TRBJ1-4; D unclear. CDR3 length: 14 residues. The germline V gene has CDR1 SGHRS and CDR2 YFSETQ. CDR3 sequence: CASSVDATYEKLFF. CDR3 nucleotide sequence: TGCGCCAGCAGCGTGGACGCAACTTATGAAAAACTGTTTTTT.

This clonotype was counted at least ten times. V gene TRBV28 combines with J gene TRBJ1-3; 8 bases match TRBD1. Losses at the gene ends were 7 bases for V and 0 bases for J; bases not matched to a gene: 8. Germline V gene lookup returns CDR1 MDHEN and CDR2 SYDVKM. The CDR3 is made up of 16 amino acids. The CDR3 here is CASKNPQGASGNTIYF. CDR3 sequence (DNA): TGTGCCAGCAAAAACCCTCAGGGGGCCTCTGGAAACACCATATATTTT.

V is TRBV10-2 and J is TRBJ2-3, with 7 bases matching TRBD1. The V gene end was trimmed by 7 bases and the J gene end by 2 bases; junction bases not matched to a gene: 3. The germline V gene encodes CDR1 WSHSY and CDR2 SAAADI. The CDR3 extends over 13 amino acids. The CDR3: CASIGQATDTQYF. DNA for the CDR3: TGCGCCAGCATTGGACAGGCCACAGATACGCAGTATTTT.

Turning to this clonotype: The junction shows a germline mismatch at one end, possibly a read error. V and J are TRBV12-3 or TRBV12-4 and TRBJ1-5; 7 nucleotides line up with TRBD1. CDR3 length: 14 amino acids. CDR3 coding DNA: TGTGCCAGCAGCGCGGGACAGCACAATCAGCCCCAGCCTTTT. Its translation is CASSAGQHNQPQPF.

The sample holds one count of this clonotype. The chain recombines TRBV5-1 with TRBJ2-3; the match to TRBD2 covers 12 bases. The V and J ends lost 6 bases and 0 bases, in that order; junction bases with no gene match: 5. Germline V gene data show CDR1 as SGHRS and CDR2 as YFSETQ. The CDR3 contains 16 residues. The DNA for the CDR3 is TGCGCCAGCACCTCACTAGCGGGGGGTAGCACAGATACGCAGTATTTT. Residues: CASTSLAGGSTDTQYF.

The rearrangement joins TRBV5-1 to TRBJ2-5; D is tentatively TRBD1 or TRBD2 (5 bases each). Germline values: CDR1 SGHRS, CDR2 YFSETQ. V lost 2 bases and J 5 bases, leaving 10 bases between the germline ends. CDR3 length equals 13 residues. The CDR3 DNA sequence: TGCGCCAGCAGCTTCGGGGCCCCTGAGACCCAGTACTTC. Amino acid sequence: CASSFGAPETQYF.

This clonotype was seen repeatedly, ten times or more. The chain joins TRBV5-1 to TRBJ2-1; 8 nucleotides align to TRBD2. CDR1 SGHRS and CDR2 YFSETQ come from the germline V gene. The CDR3 has 15 residues. Trimming took 0 bases from V and 9 from J; bases not matched to a gene: 8. The CDR3 protein is CASSLDWTSIGEQFF. In DNA, the CDR3 is TGCGCCAGCAGCTTGGACTGGACTAGCATCGGTGAGCAGTTCTTC. The complete variable domain, with remaining parts taken from reference TRBV5-1 and TRBJ2-1, reads KAGVTQTPRYLIKTRGQQVTLSCSPISGHRSVSWYQQTPGQGLQFLFEYFSETQRNKGNFPGRFSGRQFSNSRSEMNVSTLELGDSALYLCASSLDWTSIGEQFFGPGTRLTVL.

This clonotype was detected a few times. The chain recombines TRBV27 with TRBJ2-2; D perhaps matches TRBD2 (6 bases). This CDR3 is built from 15 residues. The germline gives CDR1 MNHEY, CDR2 SMNVEV (reference sequence). Trimming shortened V by 6 bases and J by 2 bases, and 13 bases separated the two germline ends. CDR3 nucleotides: TGTGCCAGCAGCCCCGGGACTTTCAACACCGGGGAGCTGTTTTTT. Translating gives CASSPGTFNTGELFF.

The chain has TRBV10-3 and TRBJ2-7; either TRBD1 or TRBD2 may supply D (5 bases each). Germline V gene data show CDR1 as ENHRY and CDR2 as SYGVKD. CDR3 length equals 15 residues. The V gene lost 3 bases and the J gene lost 2 bases, with 14 bases spanning the gap. The CDR3 loop is CAISDPGVTAYEQYF. For the CDR3, the DNA is TGTGCCATCAGTGATCCCGGGGTGACAGCCTACGAGCAGTACTTC.

As regards this clonotype: Compared with germline, one end of the junction differs, possibly owing to a read error. The V call is TRBV12-3 or TRBV12-4, the J call TRBJ1-1, with TRBD1 matching over 8 bases. The CDR3 is 16 amino acids. The CDR3 bases are TGTGCCAGCACCGACACGTGGGGCAGGGGGCACACTGAAGCTTTCTTC. The encoded protein is CASTDTWGRGHTEAFF.

This sequence joins TRBV5-6 and TRBJ1-2, with 7 bases fitting TRBD1. V shed 1 base and J 9 bases; nucleotides not matched to a gene: 12. Germline V gene sequence: CDR1 SGHDT, CDR2 YYEEEE. This CDR3 contains 15 residues. CDR3 bases: TGTGCCAGCAGCTTGCCAACCCCGGACAGGAGCTGCTACACCTTC. It translates to CASSLPTPDRSCYTF.

This clonotype was detected a few times. J is TRBJ1-5 and V is TRBV20-1, with D possibly being TRBD1 (6 bases). The V gene lost 4 bases and the J gene lost 4 bases, with 14 bases spanning the gap. The CDR3 covers 14 residues. Germline CDR1 is DFQATT and CDR2 is SNEGSKA (reference sequence). The CDR3 is CSATLRQVNQPQHF. CDR3 DNA: TGCAGTGCTACTTTAAGACAGGTTAATCAGCCCCAGCATTTT.

V and J are TRBV12-3 or TRBV12-4 and TRBJ1-2; no definite D call. This CDR3 has 14 amino acids. Trimming shortened V by 5 bases and J by 3 bases, and 13 bases separated the two germline ends. The CDR3, as DNA: TGTGCCAGCAGTATAATCCGGCCATACTATGGCTACACCTTC. The encoded protein is CASSIIRPYYGYTF.

This clonotype was found once. This chain connects TRBV6-1 to TRBJ2-7; tentatively, D is TRBD1 (5 bases). Germline CDR1 and CDR2: MNHNS and SASEGT. Trimming stripped 6 bases from V and 4 bases from J, with 22 bases between. CDR3 size: 16 residues. The CDR3 bases are TGTGCCAGCAGGACCGACAGTAGGACACGAGAATACGAGCAGTACTTC. Its protein product is CASRTDSRTREYEQYF.

V usage is TRBV14 and J usage is TRBJ2-5, with D perhaps TRBD2 (5 bases). The CDR3 has 14 amino acids. V gave up 0 bases and J gave up 4 bases, with 9 bases separating them. CDR1 and CDR2 from the germline V gene are SGHDN and FVKESK. The CDR3 reads CASSQDEGGETQYF. CDR3 nucleotides: TGTGCCAGCAGCCAAGATGAGGGCGGAGAGACCCAGTACTTC.

The rearrangement uses TRBV3-1 and TRBJ2-7; D is ambiguous. This CDR3 has 16 residues. Germline lookup yields CDR1 LGHDT and CDR2 YNNKEL (reference sequence). Trimming removed 0 bases from V and 3 bases from J, with 15 bases in between. The chain's CDR3 is CASSQEVILPLYEQYF. CDR3 nucleotides: TGTGCCAGCAGCCAAGAGGTAATTCTCCCTCTCTACGAGCAGTACTTC.

The V call is TRBV20-1, the J call TRBJ1-4; a possible D gene is TRBD1 (6 bases). The CDR3 totals 18 residues. V lost 4 bases, J lost 0 bases, and 21 bases lay in between. Germline V CDR1 and CDR2: DFQATT, SNEGSKA (reference sequence). DNA for the CDR3: TGCAGTGCTACCCCGGGACATAGACGAGATGCAACTAATGAAAAACTGTTTTTT. It codes for CSATPGHRRDATNEKLFF.

V usage is TRBV20-1 and J usage is TRBJ1-4; the D gene is possibly TRBD1 (5 bases). CDR3 length: 18 residues. Germline-derived CDR1 and CDR2 are DFQATT and SNEGSKA (reference sequence). The V end was cut by 0 bases, the J end by 8 bases, with 25 bases between. This chain's CDR3 is CSARDTVLGGGRKEKLFF. CDR3 bases: TGCAGTGCTAGAGACACAGTTTTGGGGGGTGGGAGGAAGGAAAAACTGTTTTTT.